The 16 T cell receptor beta chains below were found in one sample sequenced in a study of regulatory dendritic cells for organ transplantation. CFSE-labeled sorted T cells met regulatory or mature dendritic cells for less than 6 days. Sequencing used immunoSEQ multiplex PCR; TCRdb keeps in-frame clones, though not all of them. The table includes some 9,600 clones, roughly 65% detected once. Their cognate antigens are unknown. Sequences were obtained from naive CD4+ T cells from blood cultured with dendritic cells. Subset described: CD45RA+ naive T cells. Source of these receptors: a human donor in good health.

The chain recombines TRBV19 with TRBJ1-1, with D perhaps matching TRBD1 (5 bases). The V end was cut by 9 bases, the J end by 0 bases, with 11 bases between. The V gene's germline CDR1 is LNHDA and CDR2 SQIVND (reference sequence). The CDR3 contains 13 residues. The CDR3 nucleotides are TGTGCCAGCGGGGGGGTTTTGAACACTGAAGCTTTCTTT. This sequence encodes CASGGVLNTEAFF.

The genes are TRBV2 and TRBJ2-2, with D possibly matching TRBD2 (5 bases). The CDR3 spans 12 residues. CDR1 is SNHLY, CDR2 FYNNEI, per germline. Trimming stripped 7 bases from V and 6 bases from J, with 9 bases between. In DNA form, the CDR3 reads TGTGCCAGCAACCCGGACTCCGGGGAGCTGTTTTTT. Its translation is CASNPDSGELFF.

This clone has more than one count but fewer than ten. One junction end disagrees with the germline gene, perhaps due to a read error. J is TRBJ1-1 and V is TRBV7-2, with D tentatively TRBD1 (5 bases). Per the germline V gene, CDR1 is SGHTA and CDR2 is FQGNSA. CDR3 size: 14 residues. Written as DNA, the CDR3 is TGTGCCAGCAGCCTAGCCCAGGGCCGGACTGAAGCTTTCTTT. It is translated as CASSLAQGRTEAFF.

The V call is TRBV2, the J call TRBJ1-1, with D perhaps matching TRBD1 (6 bases). The CDR3 has 15 amino acids. V lost 2 bases, J lost 1 base, and 11 bases lay in between. Germline loops: CDR1 SNHLY, CDR2 FYNNEI. CDR3 amino acids: CASSERGAGNTEAFF. The CDR3 nucleotides read TGTGCCAGCAGTGAACGGGGGGCGGGGAACACTGAAGCTTTCTTT.

The table lists this clone with a few counts. In DNA, the CDR3 is TGTGCCAGCAGCCAGACTAGCGGTCCCTACAATGAGCAGTTCTTC. Translation: CASSQTSGPYNEQFF. The chain combines TRBV7-3 with TRBJ2-1; 9 nucleotides match TRBD2. The germline gives CDR1 SGHTA, CDR2 FQGTGA. V dropped 5 bases and J dropped 2; count of bases not matched to a gene: 4. CDR3 length: 15 residues.

In this sample, this clone turned up a few times. J is TRBJ2-2 and V is TRBV5-4; 8 positions match TRBD2. This CDR3 is 16 amino acids long. Germline V gives CDR1 SGHNT, CDR2 YYREEE (reference sequence). The junction had 8 bases not matched to a gene; V was cut back by 1 base and J by 6 bases. As DNA, the CDR3 is TGTGCCAGCAGCTTGTTCACCGGGGGGGCCCCCGGGGAGCTGTTTTTT. Its translation: CASSLFTGGAPGELFF.

The V gene is TRBV7-2, the J gene TRBJ1-5, with D possibly being TRBD1 (5 bases). This CDR3 spans 14 amino acids. The ends were cut back, 4 bases at V and 0 bases at J, with 7 bases in the middle. Germline CDR1 reads SGHTA; CDR2 reads FQGNSA. CDR3 DNA sequence: TGTGCCAGCAGCTCGACAGATAGCAATCAGCCCCAGCATTTT. Translation: CASSSTDSNQPQHF.

The sample holds a few counts of this clone. The chain is built from TRBV7-9 and TRBJ1-1; 7 bases map to TRBD1. V lost 5 bases, J lost 1 base, and 4 bases stayed unmatched. This CDR3 contains 14 residues. Germline CDR1 and CDR2: SEHNR and FQNEAQ (reference sequence). The CDR3 region has the DNA TGTGCCAGCAGCCGGGGACAGCCGAACACTGAAGCTTTCTTT. This encodes CASSRGQPNTEAFF.

The chain combines TRBV2 with TRBJ2-2; no definite D call. Germline V gene lookup returns CDR1 SNHLY and CDR2 FYNNEI. Between the trimmed V and J ends, which lost 5 bases and 8 bases, there was a span of 9 bases. CDR3 size: 12 residues. CDR3 residues: CASSRGGGELFF. Written as DNA, the CDR3 is TGTGCCAGCAGTCGAGGTGGAGGGGAGCTGTTTTTT.

This chain links TRBV5-1 with TRBJ1-1, with 9 nucleotides matching TRBD1. Germline CDR1 reads SGHRS; CDR2 reads YFSETQ. J lost 4 bases, V lost 3 bases, and 4 bases had no gene match. The CDR3 sequence is 14 residues long. The CDR3 nucleotides are TGCGCCAGCAGCTGGGGACAGGGAGGCACTGAAGCTTTCTTT. It codes for CASSWGQGGTEAFF.

This rearrangement joins TRBV5-1 to TRBJ2-3; TRBD1 matches 11 bases. V was clipped by 5 bases and J by 0 bases; unmatched bases: 11. The CDR3 consists of 18 residues. Germline CDR1 is SGHRS and CDR2 is YFSETQ. The CDR3 spells CASRGGTGGAPSTDTQYF. For the CDR3, the DNA is TGCGCCAGCAGGGGAGGGACAGGGGGAGCGCCTAGCACAGATACGCAGTATTTT.

The chain has TRBV18 and TRBJ2-2; D unresolved. The CDR3 loop spans 16 amino acids. Germline values: CDR1 KGHSH, CDR2 LQKENI. V lost 3 bases, J lost 5 bases, and 16 bases lay in between. The CDR3 bases are TGTGCCAGCTCACCGACATCTGCTTTCAAAACCGGGGAGCTGTTTTTT. Protein product: CASSPTSAFKTGELFF.

A few counts support this clone. The CDR3 here is CASSFIFGREQPQHF. CDR3 nucleotide sequence: TGTGCCAGCAGCTTCATATTTGGCAGGGAACAGCCCCAGCATTTT. The rearrangement links TRBV7-2 to TRBJ1-5; D perhaps matches TRBD1 (5 bases). V was trimmed by 3 bases and J by 7 bases, leaving 16 bases between them. Germline-derived CDR1 and CDR2 are SGHTA and FQGNSA. This CDR3 has 15 amino acids. The entire variable domain, with the rest obtained from reference TRBV7-2 and TRBJ1-5, is as follows: GAGVSQSPSNKVTEKGKDVELRCDPISGHTALYWYRQSLGQGLEFLIYFQGNSAPDKSGLPSDRFSAERTGGSVSTLTIQRTQQEDSAVYLCASSFIFGREQPQHFGDGTRLSIL.

This rearrangement joins TRBV29-1 to TRBJ2-5; TRBD2 matches at 10 bases. CDR1 is SQVTM, CDR2 ANQGSEA, per germline. Trimming at V came to 3 bases and at J to 5 bases, leaving 6 bases not matched to a gene. The length of the CDR3 is 14 residues. Here the CDR3 DNA reads TGCAGCGTTGAGATGCTAGCGGGGGACGAGACCCAGTACTTC. It translates to CSVEMLAGDETQYF.

The genes are TRBV11-3 and TRBJ2-3; 9 positions match TRBD2. The CDR3 has 16 amino acids. Germline V gene lookup returns CDR1 SGHNT and CDR2 YENEEA. J was trimmed by 2 bases and V by 1 base; bases with no gene match: 4. Here the CDR3 reads CASSLALAGITDTQYF. For the CDR3, the DNA is TGTGCCAGCAGCTTAGCTCTAGCGGGGATCACAGATACGCAGTATTTT.

The V and J genes are TRBV7-9 and TRBJ2-5; TRBD2 is a possible D gene (7 bases). Germline CDR1 reads SEHNR; CDR2 reads FQNEAQ (reference sequence). The CDR3 contains 15 residues. Trimming took 4 bases from V and 4 from J, leaving 16 bases between them. This chain's CDR3 is CASSSNLAGAETQYF. In nucleotides, the CDR3 is TGTGCCAGCAGCTCCAACCTCGCGGGGGCAGAGACCCAGTACTTC. The entire variable domain, with the rest obtained from reference TRBV7-9 and TRBJ2-5, is as follows: DTGVSQNPRHKITKRGQNVTFRCDPISEHNRLYWYRQTLGQGPEFLTYFQNEAQLEKSRLLSDRFSAERPKGSFSTLEIQRTEQGDSAMYLCASSSNLAGAETQYFGPGTRLLVL.